This is a list of T cell receptor beta chains from one sample in a study of T cells in Graves' hyperthyroidism and ophthalmopathy. Via MiXCR, TCRdb re-called the multiplex PCR reads, giving one row per CDR3 protein. The sample yields approximately 510,000 distinct CDR3 sequences, around 21% seen once. What was sequenced was blood. The receptors were gathered from a man between 18 and 35 years old with Graves' hyperthyroidism. Both conserved end residues are trimmed from each CDR3. Fields, in order: V gene, clone size, J gene, CDR3 protein. Clone size is stated in some rows and not others, as once, few, many or a class when expanded.

>TRBV27|-|TRBJ1-2
ASSLRTGEYGYT
>TRBV12-3/TRBV12-4|many|TRBJ2-2
AVLETGTAIGELF
>TRBV25-1|many|TRBJ1-2
ASSEYSEYYGYT
>TRBV6-1|many|TRBJ2-2
ASSPVRGGKSGELF
>TRBV5-1|many|TRBJ1-2
ASSPDWGGYT
>TRBV4-1|-|TRBJ2-7
ASSQGFAAYEQY
>TRBV30|many|TRBJ1-1
AWNRPGVTEAF
>TRBV3-1|-|TRBJ2-5
ASSHRQGAGETQY
>TRBV12-3/TRBV12-4|many|TRBJ2-7
ASSGTLSSYEQY
>TRBV4-2|few|TRBJ1-1
ASSPALSGTLRRVQHTEAF
>TRBV4-2|few|TRBJ1-1
ASSQDTDRHSLNTEAF
>TRBV7-9|few|TRBJ2-5
ASSPRDRETQY
>TRBV2|many|TRBJ2-2
ATGGPTNTGELF
>TRBV11-1|-|TRBJ2-7
ASTERLGYEQY
>TRBV18|many|TRBJ2-7
ASSGGPESEQY